The source of this T cell receptor (beta chain) is a study of long-term antiretroviral therapy in people with HIV. Regarding this clone: One end of the junction varies from germline; a read error may be responsible.

Survey-level immunoSEQ v3.0 assays were run. TCRdb keeps only in-frame clones here, not all; method: immunoSEQ multiplex PCR. The table includes approximately 33,000 clones, 83% detected once. The CDR3 covers 12 residues. Germline V CDR1 and CDR2: SGDLS, YYNGEE. The receptor was isolated from a man aged 18 to 29 with HIV. Sample: unsorted PBMCs, taken 0.4 years before starting antiretroviral therapy. The rearrangement links TRBV9 to TRBJ2-1; D gene unclear. CDR3 region: CASSVDYSEQFF. CDR3 in DNA: TGTGCCAGCAGCGTAGATTACAGTGAGCAGTTCTTC.